Below, one TCR beta chain is given with its context. Its antigen is unidentified. Using its own MiXCR run on the reads, TCRdb lists one record per CDR3 protein. The sample carries approximately 910,000 distinct CDR3 sequences, 31% recorded once. CDR3 size: 15 residues. The germline CDR1 and CDR2 sequences are MNHEY and SMNVEV (reference sequence). V lost 1 base and J lost 1, with 8 bases in between. The data belong to a study of T cell repertoires in cytomegalovirus infection. Overall study context: Use of recently identified HLA-C-restricted and well-studied HLA-B-restricted CMV epitopes was part of the study. Public TCR beta signatures were indicative of both CMV infection and a matching HLA type.

Notes on the study in general: HLA-C-restricted CMV-specific TCR beta clonotypes prevailed in the ex vivo response.

The chain links TRBV27 to TRBJ1-5, with D possibly matching TRBD1 (5 bases). This sample comprised cultured CD8+ T cells from PBMCs, obtained from culture after CMV antigen stimulation. The sequence came from a human donor in good health (CMV status not recorded). Some clones in this sample may be carry-over from other donors' samples. The CDR3 DNA is TGTGCCAGCAGTTTATACAGGTCGAGCAATCAGCCCCAGCATTTT. Encoded protein: CASSLYRSSNQPQHF.